Below, 11 T cell receptor beta chains from the same sample are listed, as sequenced in a study of OX40 agonist ivuxolimab in advanced cancers. Assay: immunoSEQ multiplex PCR; the TCRdb copy retains only in-frame clones and omits some. Of 60,000 to 100,000 clones listed, over 80% are singletons. The sequences come from CD4+ or CD8+ T cells sorted from blood, collected in a trial of the OX40 agonist ivuxolimab. These receptors all stem from an adult with an advanced solid tumor such as melanoma, head and neck, liver or kidney cancer.

The J gene is TRBJ1-3, the V gene TRBV7-9; unclear D gene. Germline CDR1 and CDR2: SEHNR and FQNEAQ (reference sequence). V was shortened by 11 bases and J by 0 bases, with 14 bases between the two germline ends. This CDR3 contains 14 residues. The CDR3 sequence is CALGHSRSGNTIYF. Here the CDR3 DNA reads TGTGCCCTCGGTCACAGCCGCTCTGGAAACACCATATATTTT.

J is TRBJ1-2 and V is TRBV6-5; 7 bases are shared with TRBD1. Germline V gene data show CDR1 as MNHEY and CDR2 as SVGAGI. There are 13 residues in the CDR3. The V and J ends lost 2 bases and 8 bases, in that order; junction bases with no gene match: 5. The CDR3 region is CASSYETGVGYTF. In DNA form, the CDR3 reads TGTGCCAGCAGTTACGAAACAGGGGTAGGCTACACCTTC.

The CDR3 nucleotides read TGTGCCAGCAGTGGCCCTAAGCAGTACTTC. It is translated as CASSGPKQYF. The chain has TRBV28 and TRBJ2-7, with D unclear. This CDR3 contains 10 residues. V lost 5 bases and J lost 8, with 7 bases in between. Germline V gene data show CDR1 as MDHEN and CDR2 as SYDVKM.

The J gene is TRBJ2-4, the V gene TRBV6-1, with D tentatively TRBD2 (7 bases). CDR1 and CDR2 (germline): MNHNS, SASEGT. Trimming left V 2 bases short and J 2 bases short, with 22 bases between. The CDR3 has 19 residues. The CDR3 sequence: CASSETRGPGTYTKNIQYF. DNA of the CDR3: TGTGCCAGCAGTGAAACGCGGGGGCCGGGGACCTATACCAAAAACATTCAGTACTTC.

This rearrangement joins TRBV5-1 to TRBJ2-2, with D perhaps TRBD2 (7 bases). The ends were cut back, 1 base at V and 6 bases at J, with 13 bases in the middle. The CDR3 spans 15 residues. Germline-derived CDR1 and CDR2 are SGHRS and YFSETQ. The CDR3: CASSLLQGGAGELFF. In DNA, the CDR3 is TGCGCCAGCAGCTTGTTACAGGGAGGGGCCGGGGAGCTGTTTTTT.

V usage is TRBV5-1 and J usage is TRBJ2-2, with D perhaps being TRBD1 or TRBD2 (5 bases each). The length of the CDR3 is 17 residues. Germline loops: CDR1 SGHRS, CDR2 YFSETQ. V was pared by 3 bases and J by 0 bases, with 15 bases between. The CDR3 is CASSSPPGTANTGELFF. As DNA, the CDR3 is TGCGCCAGCAGCTCCCCTCCCGGGACGGCGAACACCGGGGAGCTGTTTTTT.

The rearrangement uses TRBV27 and TRBJ2-1, with 16 bases matching TRBD2. The length of the CDR3 is 17 residues. Germline CDR1 reads MNHEY; CDR2 reads SMNVEV (reference sequence). J was trimmed by 7 bases and V by 2 bases; bases with no gene match: 5. The CDR3 coding sequence is TGTGCCAGCAGTTTAAATTGGGGACTAGCGGGAGGGAATGAGCAGTTCTTC. This codes for CASSLNWGLAGGNEQFF.

The chain couples TRBV6-6 to TRBJ1-1; 7 bases line up with TRBD1. Germline CDR1 is MNHNY and CDR2 is SVGAGI (reference sequence). CDR3 length: 15 residues. V dropped 6 bases and J dropped 5; count of bases not matched to a gene: 12. In DNA, the CDR3 is TGTGCCAGCAGCCCCAGCCCCAACAGGGGAACTGAAGCTTTCTTT. Translation: CASSPSPNRGTEAFF.

The chain is built from TRBV29-1 and TRBJ1-2; 11 bases fit TRBD1. The CDR3 totals 15 residues. The germline gives CDR1 SQVTM, CDR2 ANQGSEA. DNA for the CDR3: TGCAGTGACTATTCCGGACAGGGGGCTAGGGATGGCTACACCTTC. The encoded protein is CSDYSGQGARDGYTF.

The V gene is TRBV6-6, the J gene TRBJ1-1; D is undetermined. The V and J ends lost 6 bases and 5 bases respectively, with 10 bases between them. The CDR3 loop spans 12 amino acids. CDR1 and CDR2 (germline): MNHNY, SVGAGI (reference sequence). DNA of the CDR3: TGTGCCAGCAGCTGGGGTGGAACTGAAGCTTTCTTT. This gives the protein CASSWGGTEAFF.

The chain has TRBV29-1 and TRBJ1-2, with D perhaps matching TRBD1 (6 bases). The germline gives CDR1 SQVTM, CDR2 ANQGSEA. This CDR3 region has 13 residues. Trimming stripped 6 bases from V and 1 base from J, with 12 bases between. CDR3: CSVGTRDNYGYTF. The DNA of the CDR3 is TGCAGCGTGGGGACAAGGGATAACTATGGCTACACCTTC.